The rows below give T cell receptor beta chains drawn from one sample of a study of tumor-infiltrating lymphocytes in primary liver carcinoma. MiXCR was run by TCRdb on the multiplex PCR reads, yielding one entry per CDR3 protein. The table lists under 130,000 distinct CDR3 sequences, 80% to 85% of them singletons, with more than 15% in the top ten. Specimen: liver tumor tissue from sampling region 3. All receptors come from a man in his forties with primary liver carcinoma and hepatitis B virus infection. CDR3s include the opening cysteine and the closing phenylalanine or tryptophan. The order of the fields is CDR3 protein, CDR3 DNA, V gene, CDR3 length, clone size, J gene, D gene. D genes are given only for firm matches. Clone size is not always given. Where it is, it says once, few, many or a class for expanded clones.

CDR3aa: CANRSYGTRTYEQYF; CDR3nt: TGTGCTAACAGGTCCTATGGGACTAGGACATACGAGCAGTACTTC; v_gene: TRBV6-2/TRBV6-3; len: 15; abundance: -; j_gene: TRBJ2-7; d_gene: TRBD2
CDR3aa: CASSGPRGGEQFF; CDR3nt: TGCGCCAGCAGTGGCCCGCGGGGGGGTGAGCAGTTCTTC; v_gene: TRBV5-1; len: 13; abundance: -; j_gene: TRBJ2-1; d_gene: TRBD2
CDR3aa: CASSPRTRHPPRELFF; CDR3nt: TGCGCCAGCAGCCCAAGGACAAGGCATCCCCCCAGGGAGCTGTTTTTT; v_gene: TRBV4-3; len: 16; abundance: -; j_gene: TRBJ2-2; d_gene: -
CDR3aa: CASRWEGTESQYF; CDR3nt: TGCGCCAGCAGGTGGGAGGGAACGGAGAGCCAGTACTTC; v_gene: TRBV5-1; len: 13; abundance: -; j_gene: TRBJ2-5; d_gene: TRBD2
CDR3aa: CASSQGVDPYSIQYF; CDR3nt: TGTGCCAGCAGCCAAGGCGTAGATCCCTATAGCATTCAGTACTTC; v_gene: TRBV4-2; len: 15; abundance: -; j_gene: TRBJ2-4; d_gene: -
CDR3aa: CAYSSYRGEQFF; CDR3nt: TGCGCCTACAGCTCCTACAGGGGCGAGCAGTTCTTC; v_gene: TRBV5-1; len: 12; abundance: -; j_gene: TRBJ2-1; d_gene: TRBD1
CDR3aa: CASSLEVDTETFF; CDR3nt: TGTGCCAGCAGTTTAGAAGTGGACACAGAAACTTTCTTT; v_gene: TRBV11-3; len: 13; abundance: -; j_gene: TRBJ1-1; d_gene: -
CDR3aa: CASSQTSGRVDEQFF; CDR3nt: TGTGCTAGCAGCCAGACTAGCGGGAGGGTCGATGAGCAGTTCTTC; v_gene: TRBV7-8; len: 15; abundance: -; j_gene: TRBJ2-1; d_gene: TRBD2
CDR3aa: CSARTSGGLNSYYEQFF; CDR3nt: TGCAGTGCTAGGACTAGCGGGGGCCTGAACTCCTACTATGAGCAGTTCTTC; v_gene: TRBV20-1; len: 17; abundance: -; j_gene: TRBJ2-1; d_gene: TRBD2
CDR3aa: CASSFFGTTDTQYF; CDR3nt: TGTGCCAGCAGCTTTTTCGGAACCACAGATACGCAGTATTTT; v_gene: TRBV7-9; len: 14; abundance: many; j_gene: TRBJ2-3; d_gene: -
CDR3aa: CASSRGATTEAFF; CDR3nt: TGCGCCAGCAGCAGAGGGGCGACTACTGAAGCTTTCTTT; v_gene: TRBV6-6; len: 13; abundance: -; j_gene: TRBJ1-1; d_gene: -
CDR3aa: CASSELGRANVLAF; CDR3nt: TGTGCCAGTAGTGAACTGGGAAGGGCCAACGTCCTGGCTTTC; v_gene: TRBV6-1; len: 14; abundance: -; j_gene: TRBJ2-6; d_gene: -
CDR3aa: CSVESGHANTIQYF; CDR3nt: TGCAGCGTTGAATCGGGTCATGCCAATACCATTCAGTACTTC; v_gene: TRBV29-1; len: 14; abundance: -; j_gene: TRBJ2-4; d_gene: -
CDR3aa: CASSPRPLLGNTEAFF; CDR3nt: TGTGCCAGCAGCCCACGACCCCTACTTGGGAACACTGAAGCTTTCTTT; v_gene: TRBV7-2; len: 16; abundance: few; j_gene: TRBJ1-1; d_gene: -
CDR3aa: CASKKRGFQSQQF; CDR3nt: TGTGCCAGCAAAAAACGGGGGTTTCAGTCCCAGCAATTT; v_gene: TRBV28; len: 13; abundance: -; j_gene: TRBJ1-5; d_gene: -
CDR3aa: CAGSPSRDKGSHGYTF; CDR3nt: TGCGCCGGCAGCCCGTCCCGGGACAAGGGGAGCCATGGCTACACCTTC; v_gene: TRBV4-1; len: 16; abundance: -; j_gene: TRBJ1-2; d_gene: -
CDR3aa: CASSLGRGGNVQFF; CDR3nt: TGCGCCAGCAGCCTGGGCAGGGGGGGGAATGTGCAGTTCTTC; v_gene: TRBV4-3; len: 14; abundance: -; j_gene: TRBJ2-1; d_gene: -
CDR3aa: CASSQDPGSGSNTRYF; CDR3nt: TGTGCAAGCAGCCAAGATCCGGGTAGCGGGAGTAATACGCGGTATTTT; v_gene: TRBV4-1; len: 16; abundance: -; j_gene: TRBJ2-3; d_gene: TRBD2
CDR3aa: CASGIRGGRGPTDTQYF; CDR3nt: TGTGCCAGCGGCATCAGGGGGGGACGCGGTCCCACGGATACGCAGTATTTT; v_gene: TRBV12-3/TRBV12-4; len: 17; abundance: once; j_gene: TRBJ2-3; d_gene: -
CDR3aa: CASSRRDVDYGYTF; CDR3nt: TGTGCCAGCAGTCGTCGGGATGTGGACTATGGCTACACCTTC; v_gene: TRBV12-3/TRBV12-4; len: 14; abundance: -; j_gene: TRBJ1-2; d_gene: -
CDR3aa: CASSFAPSLEHFF; CDR3nt: TGTGCCAGCAGCTTTGCACCCTCGCTTGAGCACTTCTTC; v_gene: TRBV11-3; len: 13; abundance: -; j_gene: TRBJ2-1; d_gene: -
CDR3aa: CASSPGGGANNQPQHF; CDR3nt: TGCGCCAGCAGTCCCGGTGGGGGGGCGAACAATCAGCCCCAGCATTTT; v_gene: TRBV5-1; len: 16; abundance: once; j_gene: TRBJ1-5; d_gene: -
CDR3aa: CTSRFGTRGHQPKHF; CDR3nt: TGTACCAGCAGATTCGGGACAAGGGGCCATCAGCCCAAGCATTTT; v_gene: TRBV12-3/TRBV12-4; len: 15; abundance: -; j_gene: TRBJ1-5; d_gene: -
CDR3aa: CGARTVSYQQYF; CDR3nt: TGCGGCGCCCGGACAGTCTCCTACCAGCAGTACTTC; v_gene: TRBV29-1; len: 12; abundance: -; j_gene: TRBJ2-7; d_gene: -
CDR3aa: CSVRGGWGMNTEAFF; CDR3nt: TGCAGCGTTCGTGGAGGGTGGGGTATGAACACCGAAGCTTTCTTT; v_gene: TRBV29-1; len: 15; abundance: -; j_gene: TRBJ1-1; d_gene: -
CDR3aa: CSVALGGDSGEPFF; CDR3nt: TGCAGCGTTGCTCTGGGGGGGGATTCCGGGGAGCCGTTTTTT; v_gene: TRBV29-1; len: 14; abundance: -; j_gene: TRBJ2-2; d_gene: TRBD2
CDR3aa: CSEGTQSSYNEQSF; CDR3nt: TGCAGCGAGGGGACTCAGAGTTCCTACAATGAGCAGTCCTTC; v_gene: TRBV29-1; len: 14; abundance: -; j_gene: TRBJ2-1; d_gene: -
CDR3aa: CANSLGWIAGGNTGELFF; CDR3nt: TGTGCCAACAGCTTAGGGTGGATAGCGGGAGGGAACACCGGGGAGCTGTTTTTT; v_gene: TRBV11-3; len: 18; abundance: -; j_gene: TRBJ2-2; d_gene: TRBD2
CDR3aa: CASHPGDREVRNSPLDF; CDR3nt: TGTGCCAGCCACCCGGGTGACAGGGAGGTGAGGAATTCACCCCTCGACTTT; v_gene: TRBV5-5; len: 17; abundance: once; j_gene: TRBJ1-6; d_gene: TRBD1
CDR3aa: CASTEGATRNIQYF; CDR3nt: TGTGCCAGTACGGAGGGGGCAACCCGGAACATTCAGTACTTC; v_gene: TRBV12-3/TRBV12-4; len: 14; abundance: many; j_gene: TRBJ2-4; d_gene: -
CDR3aa: CASSLDGRQSEKLFF; CDR3nt: TGCGCCAGCAGCTTGGATGGCCGACAGAGTGAAAAACTGTTTTTT; v_gene: TRBV5-1; len: 15; abundance: once; j_gene: TRBJ1-4; d_gene: -
CDR3aa: CSARRGGRPETRYF; CDR3nt: TGCAGCGCTAGAAGGGGCGGTCGTCCCGAGACCCGGTACTTC; v_gene: TRBV29-1; len: 14; abundance: -; j_gene: TRBJ2-5; d_gene: -
CDR3aa: CTSSPIAGVYYNEQFF; CDR3nt: TGTACCAGCAGCCCCATAGCGGGAGTGTATTACAACGAGCAGTTCTTC; v_gene: TRBV11-1; len: 16; abundance: -; j_gene: TRBJ2-1; d_gene: TRBD2
CDR3aa: CTSSHGTGHSGANVLTF; CDR3nt: TGCACCAGCAGCCATGGGACAGGGCACTCTGGAGCCAACGTCCTGACTTTC; v_gene: TRBV4-3; len: 17; abundance: -; j_gene: TRBJ2-6; d_gene: TRBD1
CDR3aa: CTSSLTSGRTGELFF; CDR3nt: TGTACCAGCAGCCTGACTAGCGGGAGGACCGGGGAGCTGTTTTTT; v_gene: TRBV5-6; len: 15; abundance: -; j_gene: TRBJ2-2; d_gene: TRBD2
CDR3aa: CASFGTVAFNEQFF; CDR3nt: TGTGCCAGCTTCGGGACAGTCGCGTTCAATGAGCAGTTCTTC; v_gene: TRBV28; len: 14; abundance: -; j_gene: TRBJ2-1; d_gene: TRBD1
CDR3aa: CVSSLNCRGSTATQYF; CDR3nt: TGCGTCAGCAGCTTGAACTGCAGGGGAAGCACAGCTACGCAGTATTTT; v_gene: TRBV5-1; len: 16; abundance: -; j_gene: TRBJ2-3; d_gene: -
CDR3aa: CVSTRRGLSSEQYF; CDR3nt: TGTGTCAGCACCCGGAGGGGGCTTTCCAGCGAGCAGTACTTC; v_gene: TRBV28; len: 14; abundance: -; j_gene: TRBJ2-7; d_gene: -
CDR3aa: CASCLLSDYGYTF; CDR3nt: TGCGCCAGCTGCTTGCTGTCGGACTATGGCTACACATTC; v_gene: TRBV5-1; len: 13; abundance: -; j_gene: TRBJ1-2; d_gene: -
CDR3aa: CASNSRGRQSTEALF; CDR3nt: TGCGCCAGCAACTCCAGGGGACGTCAGAGCACTGAAGCTCTCTTT; v_gene: TRBV5-1; len: 15; abundance: -; j_gene: TRBJ1-1; d_gene: -
CDR3aa: CASSMEGDRGISLSGVYVLTF; CDR3nt: TGTGCCAGCAGCATGGAGGGAGACAGGGGCATTTCCCTCTCTGGGGTCTACGTCCTGACTTTC; v_gene: TRBV11-2; len: 21; abundance: -; j_gene: TRBJ2-6; d_gene: TRBD1
CDR3aa: CASSYEQFNKPQHF; CDR3nt: TGTGCCAGTAGTTACGAACAATTCAATAAGCCCCAGCATTTT; v_gene: TRBV6-6; len: 14; abundance: -; j_gene: TRBJ1-5; d_gene: -
CDR3aa: CATSRDSGTDTQYF; CDR3nt: TGTGCCACCAGCCGGGACAGTGGCACAGATACACAGTATTTT; v_gene: TRBV24-1; len: 14; abundance: -; j_gene: TRBJ2-3; d_gene: TRBD1
CDR3aa: CASSYGLADTDTQYF; CDR3nt: TGTGCCAGCAGCTACGGACTAGCGGACACAGATACGCAGTATTTT; v_gene: TRBV7-8; len: 15; abundance: -; j_gene: TRBJ2-3; d_gene: TRBD2
CDR3aa: CASSPLDSNQPQHF; CDR3nt: TGTGCCAGCTCACCGTTAGACAGCAATCAGCCCCAGCATTTT; v_gene: TRBV18; len: 14; abundance: few; j_gene: TRBJ1-5; d_gene: -
CDR3aa: CSVQAGNSYNEQFF; CDR3nt: TGCAGCGTCCAAGCGGGAAACTCCTACAATGAGCAGTTCTTC; v_gene: TRBV29-1; len: 14; abundance: medium-sized; j_gene: TRBJ2-1; d_gene: TRBD2
CDR3aa: CIAQYADTQYF; CDR3nt: TGCATTGCGCAATACGCAGATACGCAGTATTTT; v_gene: TRBV29-1; len: 11; abundance: -; j_gene: TRBJ2-3; d_gene: -
CDR3aa: CAITGSSTYTQYF; CDR3nt: TGTGCCATAACAGGTTCGAGCACATATACGCAGTATTTT; v_gene: TRBV6-2/TRBV6-3; len: 13; abundance: -; j_gene: TRBJ2-3; d_gene: -
CDR3aa: CASCEDLNQPQHF; CDR3nt: TGTGCTAGCTGTGAGGACCTAAATCAGCCCCAGCACTTT; v_gene: TRBV2; len: 13; abundance: -; j_gene: TRBJ1-5; d_gene: -
CDR3aa: CTGSLPDRGYNEQFF; CDR3nt: TGTACCGGCAGCTTACCCGACAGGGGCTACAATGAGCAGTTCTTC; v_gene: TRBV6-2/TRBV6-3; len: 15; abundance: -; j_gene: TRBJ2-1; d_gene: TRBD1
CDR3aa: CANSPGRSTGELFF; CDR3nt: TGTGCCAACAGCCCGGGACGTTCCACCGGGGAGCTGTTTTTT; v_gene: TRBV4-2; len: 14; abundance: -; j_gene: TRBJ2-2; d_gene: -
CDR3aa: CSGSGVQETQYF; CDR3nt: TGCAGCGGGTCCGGGGTCCAAGAGACCCAGTACTTC; v_gene: TRBV29-1; len: 12; abundance: -; j_gene: TRBJ2-5; d_gene: -
CDR3aa: CDSSPRISGSMSSYEQYF; CDR3nt: TGTGACAGCAGCCCTCGGATTAGCGGGAGTATGAGCTCCTACGAGCAGTATTTC; v_gene: TRBV7-8; len: 18; abundance: -; j_gene: TRBJ2-7; d_gene: TRBD2
CDR3aa: CRVEDPSGSSYEQYF; CDR3nt: TGCAGAGTTGAAGATCCTAGCGGGAGCTCCTACGAGCAGTACTTC; v_gene: TRBV29-1; len: 15; abundance: -; j_gene: TRBJ2-7; d_gene: TRBD2
CDR3aa: CTSSFDRLSSGANVPTF; CDR3nt: TGTACCAGCAGCTTCGACAGGTTAAGTTCTGGGGCCAACGTCCCGACTTTC; v_gene: TRBV5-4; len: 17; abundance: -; j_gene: TRBJ2-6; d_gene: -
CDR3aa: CTSSYRQDSYNEQFF; CDR3nt: TGTACCAGCAGTTATCGACAGGACTCCTACAATGAGCAGTTCTTC; v_gene: TRBV6-2/TRBV6-3; len: 15; abundance: -; j_gene: TRBJ2-1; d_gene: -
CDR3aa: CAGSPTEDTQYF; CDR3nt: TGCGCCGGCAGTCCCACGGAAGATACGCAGTATTTT; v_gene: TRBV6-6; len: 12; abundance: -; j_gene: TRBJ2-3; d_gene: -
CDR3aa: CASSTPGESGRNEQCF; CDR3nt: TGTGCCAGCAGTACCCCCGGAGAGAGCGGGAGGAACGAGCAGTGCTTC; v_gene: TRBV12-3/TRBV12-4; len: 16; abundance: once; j_gene: TRBJ2-7; d_gene: TRBD2
CDR3aa: CACIGMAGGNTEAFF; CDR3nt: TGTGCCTGCATCGGAATGGCAGGGGGCAATACTGAAGCTTTCTTT; v_gene: TRBV6-6; len: 15; abundance: -; j_gene: TRBJ1-1; d_gene: TRBD1
CDR3aa: CASSLGAGITSGADVLTF; CDR3nt: TGCGCCAGCAGCTTGGGGGCCGGTATAACCTCTGGGGCCGATGTCCTGACTTTC; v_gene: TRBV5-1; len: 18; abundance: once; j_gene: TRBJ2-6; d_gene: -